These 11 T cell receptor beta chains were sequenced from one sample in a study of lymphopenia after photon versus proton radiotherapy. Measured with immunoSEQ multiplex PCR; TCRdb has only the in-frame clones, and not every one. The sample consists of around 30,000 clones, roughly 89% of them appearing once. The input for sequencing was peripheral blood, taken from a patient treated with proton-based radiotherapy. These receptors were collected from a woman in her 70s with pancreatic cancer. Some clones in this sample may be carry-over from other donors' samples.

V usage is TRBV6-5 and J usage is TRBJ2-2, with 7 bases lining up with TRBD2. After removal of 6 bases from V and 7 bases from J, the junction contained 5 bases not matched to a gene. CDR1 MNHEY and CDR2 SVGAGI come from the germline V gene. The CDR3 spans 13 residues. Here the CDR3 reads CASRGRAGGELFF. CDR3 coding DNA: TGTGCCAGCAGAGGGAGGGCCGGCGGGGAGCTGTTTTTT.

This rearrangement joins TRBV2 to TRBJ2-1; 7 nucleotides match TRBD2. The CDR3 is made up of 14 amino acids. The trim removed 5 bases at V and 3 bases at J, leaving 4 bases unmatched. CDR1 is SNHLY, CDR2 FYNNEI, per germline. The CDR3 loop is CASSFAGDYNEQFF. The CDR3 bases are TGTGCCAGCAGTTTTGCGGGAGACTACAATGAGCAGTTCTTC.

This clone showed up just once. This chain joins TRBV7-2 and TRBJ1-1, with D uncertain. Germline values: CDR1 SGHTA, CDR2 FQGNSA. Trimming took off 1 base at V and 1 base at J, with 7 bases between the two ends. The CDR3 spans 14 residues. CDR3 coding DNA: TGTGCCAGCAGCTTAGGATCGGGGAACACTGAAGCTTTCTTT. Its translation: CASSLGSGNTEAFF.

J is TRBJ1-4 and V is TRBV19; D may be TRBD1 (5 bases). The length of the CDR3 is 14 residues. Germline loops: CDR1 LNHDA, CDR2 SQIVND (reference sequence). The V end lost 4 bases, the J end lost 4 bases, and 10 bases lay between the germline ends. This CDR3 is CASSTRDLNEKLFF. CDR3 DNA sequence: TGTGCCAGTAGTACCCGGGACCTTAATGAAAAACTGTTTTTT.

This clone has just a few counts. The CDR3 reads CASREGSGSGEQYF. The CDR3, as DNA: TGTGCCAGCAGAGAAGGCAGCGGGAGTGGTGAGCAGTACTTC. This chain joins TRBV6-4 and TRBJ2-7; 8 bases line up with TRBD2. The J segment lost 7 bases and the V segment lost 6 bases, leaving 11 bases of the junction unmatched. The CDR3 contains 14 residues. Germline V gives CDR1 MRHNA, CDR2 SNTAGT.

This chain uses TRBV7-2 with TRBJ1-2; D remains ambiguous. Germline V gene data show CDR1 as SGHTA and CDR2 as FQGNSA. This CDR3 has 13 amino acids. V was shortened by 5 bases and J by 7 bases, with 14 bases between the two germline ends. CDR3 sequence reads: CASSPGPTSGYTF. The CDR3 coding sequence is TGTGCCAGCAGCCCGGGCCCTACGAGTGGCTACACCTTC.

Note on this clone: The CDR3 end shows no conserved phenylalanine or tryptophan, and so a read error is likely. The CDR3 DNA is TGTGCCAGCAGCCCTCACGACAGGGGCTACGAGCAGTACCTC. It specifies CASSPHDRGYEQYL. The chain has TRBV5-5 and TRBJ2-7; 8 positions agree with TRBD1. The CDR3 has 14 amino acids. Germline CDR1 and CDR2: SGHKS and YYEKEE (reference sequence). The V and J ends lost 4 bases and 3 bases, in that order; junction bases with no gene match: 6.

In DNA form, the CDR3 reads TGTGCCTGGACGAGGGGGGAACACACTGAAGCTTTCTTT. As protein: CAWTRGEHTEAFF. The chain has TRBV30 and TRBJ1-1; TRBD1 might be the D (6 bases). The CDR3 is made up of 13 amino acids. Trimming stripped 4 bases from V and 3 bases from J, with 12 bases between. Germline CDR1 and CDR2: GTSNPN and SVGIG (reference sequence).

CDR3 DNA: TGTGCCAGCAGCTTGGACCTCCCGAGCCAGGGGGGATTCTATGGCTACACCTTC. It translates to CASSLDLPSQGGFYGYTF. V is TRBV5-4 and J is TRBJ1-2, with TRBD1 matching 7 bases. Germline CDR1 SGHNT, CDR2 YYREEE (reference sequence). The CDR3 has 18 residues. V was clipped by 0 bases and J by 4 bases; unmatched bases: 15.

The rearrangement uses TRBV2 and TRBJ2-7; D possibly corresponds to TRBD1 (6 bases). Germline loops: CDR1 SNHLY, CDR2 FYNNEI. This CDR3 region has 13 residues. Trimming shortened V by 6 bases and J by 3 bases, and 12 bases separated the two germline ends. CDR3: CASSYDRIYEQYF. The CDR3 region has the DNA TGTGCCAGCAGCTATGACAGGATCTACGAGCAGTACTTC.

The chain links TRBV28 to TRBJ1-1, with 7 bases matching TRBD1. Looked up from germline, CDR1 is MDHEN and CDR2 is SYDVKM. Trimming cost V 2 bases and J 2 bases; bases outside gene matches: 2. This CDR3 contains 14 residues. The chain's CDR3 is CASSLNRGNTEAFF. The CDR3 bases are TGTGCCAGCAGTTTAAACAGGGGAAACACTGAAGCTTTCTTT.